A selection of T cell receptor beta chains follows, all from one sample in a study of blood T cell repertoires in COVID-19. Measured with immunoSEQ multiplex PCR; TCRdb has only the in-frame clones, and not every one. Among a few hundred thousand clones, more than 75% were seen once, and the ten largest hold about 9.4%. The sequenced sample was peripheral blood. The receptors were gathered from a woman in her 30s with COVID-19, enrolled during active disease. Each CDR3 is given with its conserved first and last residue. D genes are given only for firm matches. Not every row has a clone size; where given, it reads once, few, many or a size class.

J: TRBJ2-2; V: TRBV19; size: many; D: TRBD2; DNA: TGTGCCAGTAGTATAGTAGGGCTAGCGGAGAACACCGGGGAGCTGTTTTTT; CDR3: CASSIVGLAENTGELFF
J: TRBJ1-3; V: TRBV4-3; size: .; D: .; DNA: TGCGCCAGCAGCCAAGACCATGACACCTTTTCCTCTGGAAACACCATATATTTT; CDR3: CASSQDHDTFSSGNTIYF
J: TRBJ1-6; V: TRBV19; size: .; D: TRBD1; DNA: TGTGCCAGTAGTCACTCGGACAGGGCCCATGAAACCCTCCACTTT; CDR3: CASSHSDRAHETLHF
J: TRBJ1-2; V: TRBV4-3; size: .; D: .; DNA: TGCGCCAGCAGCCAAGTCGGAGGACGGGGAGCTAACTATGGCTACACCTTC; CDR3: CASSQVGGRGANYGYTF
J: TRBJ1-6; V: TRBV30; size: .; D: .; DNA: TGTGCCTGGAGTGCAGGGGCTGCGTCACCCCTCCACTTT; CDR3: CAWSAGAASPLHF
J: TRBJ1-2; V: TRBV4-1; size: .; D: .; DNA: TGCGCCAGCAGCCGCGGCCTCTATGGCTACACCTTC; CDR3: CASSRGLYGYTF
J: TRBJ2-6; V: TRBV5-4; size: .; D: .; DNA: TGTGCCAGCAGCTTAGCGATCTCTGGGGCCAACGTCCTGACTTTC; CDR3: CASSLAISGANVLTF
J: TRBJ1-1; V: TRBV30; size: .; D: .; DNA: TGTGCCTGGAGGAAGGACAGGAACACTGAAGCTTTCTTT; CDR3: CAWRKDRNTEAFF
J: TRBJ1-1; V: TRBV4-1; size: few; D: TRBD1; DNA: TGCGCCAGCAGCACCCAGGCAGGGGGGGCTTTCTTT; CDR3: CASSTQAGGAFF
J: TRBJ1-1; V: TRBV4-1; size: .; D: .; DNA: TGCGCCAGCAGCCAAGAGGGCCTCTTTAACACTGAAGCTTTCTTT; CDR3: CASSQEGLFNTEAFF